This T cell receptor beta chain was sequenced in a study of CD8+CD57+ T cells in acquired aplastic anemia. For the study at large: Sorted cells (CD4+ and CD8+) yielded DNA amounts that averaged around 3.5 ug. Average CD4+ read depth in healthy donors was about 9.8 million reads. Study results and limitations: Overlap between patients and controls comprised some 31 CD8+ CDR3 sequences.

The TCR beta profiling, which covered VDJ combination and CDR3 sequence, was carried out using genomic DNA as the template. TCRdb re-analysed the reads in MiXCR, keeping a single row per CDR3 protein. The profile shows roughly 150,000 distinct CDR3 sequences, 35% to 55% of them singletons. The CDR3 loop spans 15 amino acids. The trim removed 6 bases at V and 3 bases at J, leaving 6 bases unmatched. From germline, CDR1 is SNHLY and CDR2 FYNNEI. This clonotype was seen many times. The target antigen is unknown. The material sequenced was sorted CD4+, CD8+, or CD8+CD57+ T cells (not recorded which) from PBMCs. The genes are TRBV2 and TRBJ2-3; 10 bases align to TRBD1. The TCR comes from a human donor in good health. The CDR3 coding sequence is TGTGCCAGCAGACGACGGACAGGGGGGACAGATACGCAGTATTTT. It specifies CASRRRTGGTDTQYF.